This TCR beta chain was profiled in a study of response to subunit inactivated influenza vaccine (dated by TCRdb to 2016 to 2019). General notes on the study: Deep quantitative profiling of the T cell receptor repertoire was used in the study to follow responses to a trivalent subunit inactivated influenza vaccine. On the study overall, not on this receptor specifically: The authors proposed that each seasonal influenza vaccination may bring in only a limited number of new T cells.

Including the terminal cysteine and phenylalanine, the CDR3 comprises 15 residues. The only DNA kept is the CDR3, 45 bases in frame from the first base. CDR1 and CDR2 (ENHRY, SYGVKD) derive from the germline V gene. Trimming removed 10 bases from V and 1 base from J, leaving 16 bases between the germline ends. The protocol used for the library was RT-PCR. This sample was sequenced with an Illumina HiSeq 2500. TCRdb itself trimmed the public reads at Q25 with fastp, ran MiXCR and retained productive beta chains. Every entry covers one CDR3 protein and lists the most common genes and DNA from its rows. Present in this sample are around 470,000 distinct CDR3 sequences, 6.5% to 8% of which were seen just once. The ten largest make up over 10% of the sample. This clonotype was picked up many times. No cognate antigen has been identified for it. Base qualities were left out, and no much larger clone turns up one base away.

Rearrangement joined TRBV10-3 to TRBJ2-2; the D region possibly corresponds to TRBD2 (5 bases align). The sequence was obtained from a man aged 45 to 75 who received an inactivated influenza vaccine. Donor details come from another sample of the same person, matched by shared clones. The starting material was PBMCs from blood, obtained roughly 24 months after vaccination. This receptor has the CDR3 CATIRELLNTGELFF. Read as DNA, the sequence is TGTGCCACGATAAGGGAGTTATTGAACACCGGGGAGCTGTTTTTT.